This T cell receptor beta chain was identified in a study of blood T cell repertoires in COVID-19. Study background: PBMCs, B-cell-depleted T cells, or T cells provided the cDNA or gDNA that made up the material.

This CDR3 is 14 amino acids long. Germline CDR1 SGHVS, CDR2 FQNEAQ. Unmatched junction bases numbered 7, after V lost 5 bases and J lost 8 bases. In the source study's methods: The authors estimated nucleated cell counts from reference gene primer amplification. Libraries were prepared by immunoSEQ multiplex PCR; TCRdb keeps only in-frame clonotypes and omits some of them. V and J calls and clone size are copied from that table; D and trimming were computed from the DNA. There are approximately 450,000 clones in the sample; 85% to 90% occur only once, and around 4.5% lies in the top ten. This TCR was sampled from a woman between 25 and 40 years old with acute or convalescent COVID-19. Sequencing was performed on peripheral blood. The chain combines TRBV7-8 with TRBJ2-1; 9 positions match TRBD1. CDR3 coding DNA: TGTGCCAGCAGCGAGGGACAGGGCTTGGATGAGCAGTTCTTC. It encodes CASSEGQGLDEQFF. Filled out from reference TRBV7-8 and TRBJ2-1, the complete variable domain reads GAGVSQSPRYKVAKRGQDVALRCDPISGHVSLFWYQQALGQGPEFLTYFQNEAQLDKSGLPSDRFFAERPEGSVSTLKIQRTQQEDSAVYLCASSEGQGLDEQFFGPGTRLTVL.